These 9 T cell receptor beta chains came from one sample sequenced in a study of response to subunit inactivated influenza vaccine. Each CDR3 protein is one row after TCRdb ran MiXCR on the RT-PCR reads. This sample yields 500,000 or so distinct CDR3 sequences, of which approximately 9.9% are seen a single time; about an eighth belongs to the top ten. The starting material was PBMCs from blood, obtained 35 to 45 days after vaccination. Source of these receptors: a man aged 50 to 60 who received an inactivated influenza vaccine.

This chain uses TRBV20-1 with TRBJ1-5; D remains ambiguous. The CDR3 sequence is 13 residues long. From germline, CDR1 is DFQATT and CDR2 SNEGSKA (reference sequence). V was shortened by 5 bases and J by 4 bases, with 12 bases between the two germline ends. In DNA form, the CDR3 reads TGCAGTGCTGCGCGAGACCTAAATCAGCCCCAGCATTTT. It specifies CSAARDLNQPQHF.

The V and J genes are TRBV24-1 and TRBJ2-1; 9 bases line up with TRBD1. From germline, CDR1 is KGHDR and CDR2 SFDVKD. The V gene end was trimmed by 5 bases and the J gene end by 7 bases; junction bases not matched to a gene: 5. The CDR3 is 14 residues long. The CDR3 nucleotides read TGTGCCACCAGTGTCCACGGGACAGGGAATGAGCAGTTCTTC. Its protein product is CATSVHGTGNEQFF.

This chain joins TRBV6-1 and TRBJ2-1, with TRBD2 matching over 16 bases. Trimming cost V 6 bases and J 7 bases; bases outside gene matches: 6. The CDR3 sequence is 16 residues long. The germline V gene has CDR1 MNHNS and CDR2 SASEGT. CDR3 DNA sequence: TGTGCCAGCAGGCCGGGACTAGCGGGAGGGTTGAATGAGCAGTTCTTC. Translating gives CASRPGLAGGLNEQFF.

The CDR3 reads CASSSIYSNQPQHF. The CDR3 region has the DNA TGTGCCAGCAGCTCGATTTATAGCAATCAGCCCCAGCATTTT. The V call is TRBV27, the J call TRBJ1-5; D is ambiguous. This CDR3 has 14 residues. Germline CDR1 reads MNHEY; CDR2 reads SMNVEV (reference sequence). V shed 6 bases and J shed 0 bases, with 9 bases lying between them.

This clonotype came up a few times. The chain carries TRBV7-2 and TRBJ1-5, with D unresolved. The CDR3 runs to 17 residues. Trimming left V 4 bases short and J 0 bases short, with 16 bases between. In germline, CDR1 is SGHTA, CDR2 FQGNSA. The CDR3 protein is CASSCPGRSYSNQPQHF. DNA for the CDR3: TGTGCCAGCAGCTGTCCAGGACGATCTTATAGCAATCAGCCCCAGCATTTT.

This clonotype occurred a few times. The chain has TRBV18 and TRBJ1-4, with no clear D. CDR3 size: 14 residues. CDR1 and CDR2 (germline): KGHSH, LQKENI. Between the trimmed V and J ends, which lost 3 bases and 5 bases, there was a span of 10 bases. This CDR3 reads CASSPLRANEKLFF. The CDR3 nucleotides read TGTGCCAGCTCACCGCTTCGGGCCAATGAAAAACTGTTTTTT.

At least ten counts were recorded for this clonotype. The chain combines TRBV5-5 with TRBJ2-7, with unresolved D. Germline V CDR1 and CDR2: SGHKS, YYEKEE (reference sequence). The CDR3 consists of 15 residues. V was shortened by 2 bases and J by 2 bases, with 14 bases between the two germline ends. The CDR3 DNA sequence: TGTGCCAGCAGCTTATCAGCAGTCGGAGCCTACGAGCAGTACTTC. The encoded protein is CASSLSAVGAYEQYF.

The sample holds a few counts of this clonotype. The chain carries TRBV5-6 and TRBJ2-1; D is possibly TRBD2 (6 bases). The germline gives CDR1 SGHDT, CDR2 YYEEEE. This CDR3 has 14 amino acids. Trimming removed 3 bases at V and 8 bases at J, with 15 bases between. CDR3 nucleotide sequence: TGTGCCAGCAGCTGGGGGGTGGCGCATGATGAGCAGTTCTTC. As protein: CASSWGVAHDEQFF.

The V and J genes are TRBV27 and TRBJ2-6; the D gene could be TRBD1 or TRBD2 (5 bases each). The CDR3 has 17 residues. CDR1 and CDR2 from the germline V gene are MNHEY and SMNVEV (reference sequence). V dropped 10 bases and J dropped 0 bases, with 19 bases sitting between them. The CDR3 DNA reads as TGTGCCACCAGGGACGGCAGAACTATCTCTGGGGCCAACGTCCTGACTTTC. Amino acids: CATRDGRTISGANVLTF.